This TCR beta chain was sequenced in a study of blood T cell repertoires in COVID-19. In the study overall: Material from acute and convalescent COVID-19 was sourced from the United States, Italy and Spain. T cells, B-cell-depleted T cells, or PBMCs supplied cDNA or gDNA.

Original processing notes: Counts of nucleated cells, estimated from reference gene primer amplification, were obtained. TCRdb's copy holds only in-frame clones and misses some; the assay was immunoSEQ multiplex PCR. The V and J calls and clone size come from that table; D and trimming were worked out from the DNA. Of approximately 110,000 clones in the sample, around 88% were seen once. This clone showed up just once. The sequenced sample consisted of peripheral blood. The receptor was derived from a woman aged 45-65 years with active or convalescent COVID-19.

The CDR3 region is CASSYLLAGDEQYF. CDR3 sequence (DNA): TGTGCCAGCAGTTATCTCCTAGCGGGAGACGAGCAGTACTTC. The rearrangement uses TRBV6-2 or TRBV6-3 and TRBJ2-7, with 10 bases matching TRBD2. In germline, CDR1 is MNHEY, CDR2 SVGEGT. The V gene end was trimmed by 3 bases and the J gene end by 5 bases; junction bases not matched to a gene: 4. The CDR3 loop spans 14 amino acids.